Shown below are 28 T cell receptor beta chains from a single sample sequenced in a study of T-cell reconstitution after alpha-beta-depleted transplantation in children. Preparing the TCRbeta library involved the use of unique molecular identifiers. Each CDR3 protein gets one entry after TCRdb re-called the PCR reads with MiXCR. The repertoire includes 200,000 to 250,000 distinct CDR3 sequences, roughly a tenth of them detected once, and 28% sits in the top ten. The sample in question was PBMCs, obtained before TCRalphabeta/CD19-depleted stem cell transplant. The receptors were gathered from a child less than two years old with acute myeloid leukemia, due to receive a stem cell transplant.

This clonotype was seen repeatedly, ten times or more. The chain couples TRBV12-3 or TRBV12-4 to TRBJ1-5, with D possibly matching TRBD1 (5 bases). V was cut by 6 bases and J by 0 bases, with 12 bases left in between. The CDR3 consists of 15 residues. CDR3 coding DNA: TGTGCCAGCAGCCTAGACAGACATAGCAATCAGCCCCAGCATTTT. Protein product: CASSLDRHSNQPQHF.

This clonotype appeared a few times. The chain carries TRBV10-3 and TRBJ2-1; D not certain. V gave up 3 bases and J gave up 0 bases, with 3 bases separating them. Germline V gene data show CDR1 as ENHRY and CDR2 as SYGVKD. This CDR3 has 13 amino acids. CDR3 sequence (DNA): TGTGCCATCAGTGATAGCTCCTACAATGAGCAGTTCTTC. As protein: CAISDSSYNEQFF.

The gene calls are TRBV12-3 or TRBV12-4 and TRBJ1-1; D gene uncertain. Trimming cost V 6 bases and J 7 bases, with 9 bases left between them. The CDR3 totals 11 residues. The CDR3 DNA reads TGTGCCAGCAGCAACTCTAATGAAGCTTTCTTT. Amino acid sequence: CASSNSNEAFF.

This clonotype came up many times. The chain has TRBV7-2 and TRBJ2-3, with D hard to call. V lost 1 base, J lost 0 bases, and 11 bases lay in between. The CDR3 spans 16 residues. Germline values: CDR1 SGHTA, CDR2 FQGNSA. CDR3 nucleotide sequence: TGTGCCAGCAGCTTAGGGGTGGATCCTAGCACAGATACGCAGTATTTT. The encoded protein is CASSLGVDPSTDTQYF. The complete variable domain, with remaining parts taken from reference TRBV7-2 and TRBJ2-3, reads GAGVSQSPSNKVTEKGKDVELRCDPISGHTALYWYRQSLGQGLEFLIYFQGNSAPDKSGLPSDRFSAERTGGSVSTLTIQRTQQEDSAVYLCASSLGVDPSTDTQYFGPGTRLTVL.

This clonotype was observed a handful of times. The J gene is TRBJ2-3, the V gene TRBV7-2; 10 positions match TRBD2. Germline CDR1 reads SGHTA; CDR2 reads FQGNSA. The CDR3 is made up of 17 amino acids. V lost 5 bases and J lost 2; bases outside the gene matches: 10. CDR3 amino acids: CASSRPLAGGFTDTQYF. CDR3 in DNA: TGTGCCAGCAGCCGCCCTTTAGCGGGAGGTTTCACAGATACGCAGTATTTT.

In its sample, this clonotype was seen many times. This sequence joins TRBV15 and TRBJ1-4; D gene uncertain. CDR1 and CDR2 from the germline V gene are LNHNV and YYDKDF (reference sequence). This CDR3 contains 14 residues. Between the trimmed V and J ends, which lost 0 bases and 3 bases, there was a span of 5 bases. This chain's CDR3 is CATSRDAPNEKLFF. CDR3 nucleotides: TGTGCCACCAGCAGAGATGCGCCTAATGAAAAACTGTTTTTT. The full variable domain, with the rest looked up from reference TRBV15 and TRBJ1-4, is DAMVIQNPRYQVTQFGKPVTLSCSQTLNHNVMYWYQQKSSQAPKLLFHYYDKDFNNEADTPDNFQSRRPNTSFCFLDIRSPGLGDTAMYLCATSRDAPNEKLFFGSGTQLSVL.

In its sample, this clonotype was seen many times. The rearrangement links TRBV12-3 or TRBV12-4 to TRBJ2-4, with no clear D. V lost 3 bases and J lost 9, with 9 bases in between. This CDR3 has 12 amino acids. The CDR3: CASSLSVGIQYF. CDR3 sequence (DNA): TGTGCCAGCAGTTTGTCGGTGGGCATTCAGTACTTC.

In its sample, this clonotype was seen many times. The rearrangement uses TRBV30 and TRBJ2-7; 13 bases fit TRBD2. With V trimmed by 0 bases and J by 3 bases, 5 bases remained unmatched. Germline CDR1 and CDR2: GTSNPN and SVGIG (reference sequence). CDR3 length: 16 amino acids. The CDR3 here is CAWSVGGTSGIYEQYF. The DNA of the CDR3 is TGTGCCTGGAGTGTAGGCGGGACTAGCGGGATCTACGAGCAGTACTTC.

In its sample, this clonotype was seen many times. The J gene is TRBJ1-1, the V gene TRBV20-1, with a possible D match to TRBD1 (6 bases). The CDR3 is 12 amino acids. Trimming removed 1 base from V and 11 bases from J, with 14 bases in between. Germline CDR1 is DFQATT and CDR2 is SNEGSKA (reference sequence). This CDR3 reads CSARGGGRYAFF. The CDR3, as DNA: TGCAGTGCTAGAGGTGGGGGCAGGTACGCTTTCTTT.

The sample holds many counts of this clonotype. The CDR3 loop reads CASSFDRVKNQPQHF. The DNA of the CDR3 is TGTGCCAGCAGCTTCGATCGAGTAAAGAATCAGCCCCAGCATTTT. V and J are TRBV7-2 and TRBJ1-5; no clear D. Looked up from germline, CDR1 is SGHTA and CDR2 is FQGNSA. V was pared by 3 bases and J by 4 bases, with 13 bases between. The CDR3 is 15 residues long.

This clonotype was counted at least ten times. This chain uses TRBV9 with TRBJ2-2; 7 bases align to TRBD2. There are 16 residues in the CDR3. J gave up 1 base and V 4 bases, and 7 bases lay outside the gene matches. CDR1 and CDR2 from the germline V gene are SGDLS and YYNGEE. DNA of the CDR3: TGTGCCAGCAGCCAGAGCGGGAACATGAACACCGGGGAGCTGTTTTTT. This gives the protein CASSQSGNMNTGELFF.

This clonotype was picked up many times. The CDR3 here is CASSLNGGGSPLHF. CDR3 nucleotides: TGTGCCAGCAGCTTAAATGGTGGGGGATCACCCCTCCACTTT. The chain employs TRBV11-2 and TRBJ1-6; D might be TRBD1 (5 bases). Germline V lookup: CDR1 SGHAT, CDR2 FQNNGV. Trimming removed 2 bases at V and 10 bases at J, with 12 bases between. The CDR3 contains 14 residues.

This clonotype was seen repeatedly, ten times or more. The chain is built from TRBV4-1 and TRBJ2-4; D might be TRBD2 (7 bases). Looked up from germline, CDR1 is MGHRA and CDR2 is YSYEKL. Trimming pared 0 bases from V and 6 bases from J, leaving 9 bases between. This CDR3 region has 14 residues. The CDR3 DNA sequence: TGCGCCAGCAGCCAAGAAGGGGGGGGAAACATTCAGTACTTC. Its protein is CASSQEGGGNIQYF.

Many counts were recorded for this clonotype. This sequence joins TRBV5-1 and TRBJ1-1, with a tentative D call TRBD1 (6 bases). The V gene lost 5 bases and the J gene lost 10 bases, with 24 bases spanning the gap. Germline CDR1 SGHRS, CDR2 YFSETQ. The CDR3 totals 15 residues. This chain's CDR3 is CASRATDSLPRVAFF. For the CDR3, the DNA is TGCGCCAGCAGGGCCACGGACAGCCTTCCGCGGGTAGCTTTCTTT.

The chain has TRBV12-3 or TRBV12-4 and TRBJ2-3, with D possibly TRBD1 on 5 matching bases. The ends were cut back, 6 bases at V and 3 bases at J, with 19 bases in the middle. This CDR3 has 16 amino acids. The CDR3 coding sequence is TGTGCCAGCAGGGCTACTAAAGGGGCTGGGACAGATACGCAGTATTTT. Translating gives CASRATKGAGTDTQYF.

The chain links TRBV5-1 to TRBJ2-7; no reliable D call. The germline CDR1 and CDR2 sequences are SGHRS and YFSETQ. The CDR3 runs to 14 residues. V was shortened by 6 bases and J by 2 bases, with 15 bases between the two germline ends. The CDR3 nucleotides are TGCGCCAGCACCTGGGGTGACGTCGCCTACGAGCAGTACTTC. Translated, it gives CASTWGDVAYEQYF.

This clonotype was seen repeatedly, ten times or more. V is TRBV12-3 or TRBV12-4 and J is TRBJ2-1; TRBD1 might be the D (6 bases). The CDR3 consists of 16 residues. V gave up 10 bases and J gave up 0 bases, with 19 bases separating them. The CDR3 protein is CATVSGTPSSYNEQFF. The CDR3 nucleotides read TGTGCCACAGTTTCCGGGACACCGAGCTCCTACAATGAGCAGTTCTTC.

As DNA, the CDR3 is TGTGCCAGCTCCCGTCCAATCCCAGATACGCAGTATTTT. Amino acids: CASSRPIPDTQYF. V usage is TRBV18 and J usage is TRBJ2-3; D gene unclear. The germline CDR1 and CDR2 sequences are KGHSH and LQKENI. This CDR3 contains 13 residues. V lost 6 bases to trimming and J lost 4 bases, with 11 bases between them.

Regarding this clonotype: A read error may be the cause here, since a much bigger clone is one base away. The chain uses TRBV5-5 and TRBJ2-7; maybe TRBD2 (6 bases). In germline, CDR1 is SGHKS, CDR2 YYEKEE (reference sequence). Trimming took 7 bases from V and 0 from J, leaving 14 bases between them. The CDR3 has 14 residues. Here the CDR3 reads CASGRDFNSYEQYF. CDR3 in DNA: TGTGCCAGCGGCCGGGACTTTAACTCCTACGAGCAGTACTTC.

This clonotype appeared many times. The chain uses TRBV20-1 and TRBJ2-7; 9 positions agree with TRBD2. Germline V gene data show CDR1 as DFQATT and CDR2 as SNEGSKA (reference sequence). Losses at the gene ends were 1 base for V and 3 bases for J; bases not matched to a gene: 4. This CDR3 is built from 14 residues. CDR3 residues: CSARVPSGNYEQYF. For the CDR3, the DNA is TGCAGTGCTAGAGTCCCTAGCGGGAACTACGAGCAGTACTTC.

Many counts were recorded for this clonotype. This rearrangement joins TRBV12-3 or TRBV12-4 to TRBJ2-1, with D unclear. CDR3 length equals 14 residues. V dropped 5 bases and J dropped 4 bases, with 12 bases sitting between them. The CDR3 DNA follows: TGTGCCAGCAGTCCGTTGGGGAATTACAATGAGCAGTTCTTC. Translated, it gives CASSPLGNYNEQFF.

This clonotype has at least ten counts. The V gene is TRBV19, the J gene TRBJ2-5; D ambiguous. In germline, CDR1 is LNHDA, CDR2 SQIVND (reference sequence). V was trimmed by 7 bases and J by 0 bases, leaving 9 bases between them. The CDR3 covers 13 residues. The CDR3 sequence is CASKKEYQETQYF. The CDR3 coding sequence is TGTGCCAGTAAGAAGGAGTACCAAGAGACCCAGTACTTC.

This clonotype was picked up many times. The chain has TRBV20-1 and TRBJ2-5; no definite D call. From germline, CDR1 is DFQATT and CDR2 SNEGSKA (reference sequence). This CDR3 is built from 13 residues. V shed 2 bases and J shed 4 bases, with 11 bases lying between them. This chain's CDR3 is CSARPGNRETQYF. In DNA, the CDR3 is TGCAGTGCTAGACCCGGAAACCGAGAGACCCAGTACTTC.

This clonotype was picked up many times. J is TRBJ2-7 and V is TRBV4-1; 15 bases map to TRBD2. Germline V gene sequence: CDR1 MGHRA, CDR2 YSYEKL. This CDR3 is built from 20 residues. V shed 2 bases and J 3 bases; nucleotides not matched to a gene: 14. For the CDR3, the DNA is TGCGCCAGCAGCCAAAAGGGGGGACCGGGACTAGCGGGAGGTGGCTACGAGCAGTACTTC. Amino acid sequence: CASSQKGGPGLAGGGYEQYF.

Here the CDR3 reads CASSAQDYEAFF. The CDR3 DNA sequence: TGTGCCAGCTCAGCACAGGATTACGAAGCTTTCTTT. The rearrangement joins TRBV18 to TRBJ1-1; D is perhaps TRBD1 (5 bases). The CDR3 extends over 12 amino acids. Trimming took 5 bases from V and 8 from J, leaving 12 bases between them. Germline values: CDR1 KGHSH, CDR2 LQKENI.

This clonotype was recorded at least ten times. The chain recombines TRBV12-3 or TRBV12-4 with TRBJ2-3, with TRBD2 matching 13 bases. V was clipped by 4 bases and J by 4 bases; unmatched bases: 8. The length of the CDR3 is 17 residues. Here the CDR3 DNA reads TGTGCCAGCAGTTCAACTAGCGGGGGGGCGAATCCAGATACGCAGTATTTT. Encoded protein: CASSSTSGGANPDTQYF.

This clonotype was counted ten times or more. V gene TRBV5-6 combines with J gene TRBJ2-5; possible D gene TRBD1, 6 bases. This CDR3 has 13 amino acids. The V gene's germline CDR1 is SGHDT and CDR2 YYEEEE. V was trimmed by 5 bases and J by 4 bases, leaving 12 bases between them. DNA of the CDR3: TGTGCCAGCAGACAAGGACAGTTAGAGACCCAGTACTTC. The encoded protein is CASRQGQLETQYF.

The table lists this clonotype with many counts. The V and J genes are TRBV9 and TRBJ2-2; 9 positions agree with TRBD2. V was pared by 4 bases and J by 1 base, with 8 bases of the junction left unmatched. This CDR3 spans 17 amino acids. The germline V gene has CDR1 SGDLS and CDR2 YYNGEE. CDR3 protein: CASSTELAGVNTGELFF. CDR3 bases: TGTGCCAGCAGCACGGAACTAGCGGGTGTGAACACCGGGGAGCTGTTTTTT.